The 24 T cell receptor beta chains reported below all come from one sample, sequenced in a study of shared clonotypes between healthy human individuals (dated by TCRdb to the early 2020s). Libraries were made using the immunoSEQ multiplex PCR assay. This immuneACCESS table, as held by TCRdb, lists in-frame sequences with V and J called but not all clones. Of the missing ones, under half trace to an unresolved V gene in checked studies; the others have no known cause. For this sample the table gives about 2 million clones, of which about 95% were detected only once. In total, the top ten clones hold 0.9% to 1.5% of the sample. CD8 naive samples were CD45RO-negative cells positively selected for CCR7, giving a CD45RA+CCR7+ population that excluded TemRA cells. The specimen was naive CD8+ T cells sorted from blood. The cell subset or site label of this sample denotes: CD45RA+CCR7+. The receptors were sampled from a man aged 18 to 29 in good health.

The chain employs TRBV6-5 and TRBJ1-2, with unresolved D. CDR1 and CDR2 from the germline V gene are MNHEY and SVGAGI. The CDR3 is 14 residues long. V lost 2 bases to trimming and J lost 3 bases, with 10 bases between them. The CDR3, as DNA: TGTGCCAGCAGTTACAGGGTCAGCCACTATGGCTACACCTTC. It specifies CASSYRVSHYGYTF.

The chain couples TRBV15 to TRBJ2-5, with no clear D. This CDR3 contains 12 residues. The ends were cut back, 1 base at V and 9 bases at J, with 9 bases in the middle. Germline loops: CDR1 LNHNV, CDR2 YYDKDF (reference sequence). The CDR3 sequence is CATSRAGTAQYF. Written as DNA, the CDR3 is TGTGCCACCAGCAGAGCCGGAACGGCCCAGTACTTC.

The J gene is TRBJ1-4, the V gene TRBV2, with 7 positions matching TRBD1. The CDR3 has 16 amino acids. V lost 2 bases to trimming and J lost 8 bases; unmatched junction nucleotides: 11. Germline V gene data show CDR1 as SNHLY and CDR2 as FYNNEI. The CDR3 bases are TGTGCCAGCAGTGAACTCCTGCGGGACAGCGGCGAAAAACTGTTTTTT. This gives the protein CASSELLRDSGEKLFF.

CDR3 sequence (DNA): TGTGCCAGCAGCCCCCGGGGGGACAGGTCCCCCTACGAGCAGTACTTC. Protein sequence: CASSPRGDRSPYEQYF. The chain has TRBV12-1 and TRBJ2-7; the table gives TRBD1 as D, unverified against the DNA. TRBV12-1 constitutes a pseudogene. There are 16 residues in the CDR3.

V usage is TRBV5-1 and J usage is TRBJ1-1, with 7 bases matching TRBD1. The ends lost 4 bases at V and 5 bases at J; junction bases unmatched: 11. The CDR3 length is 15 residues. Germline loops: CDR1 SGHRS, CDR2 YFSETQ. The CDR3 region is CASSADREIRTEAFF. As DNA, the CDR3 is TGCGCCAGCAGCGCTGACAGGGAAATTCGGACTGAAGCTTTCTTT. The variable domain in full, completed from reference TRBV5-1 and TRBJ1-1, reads KAGVTQTPRYLIKTRGQQVTLSCSPISGHRSVSWYQQTPGQGLQFLFEYFSETQRNKGNFPGRFSGRQFSNSRSEMNVSTLELGDSALYLCASSADREIRTEAFFGQGTRLTVV.

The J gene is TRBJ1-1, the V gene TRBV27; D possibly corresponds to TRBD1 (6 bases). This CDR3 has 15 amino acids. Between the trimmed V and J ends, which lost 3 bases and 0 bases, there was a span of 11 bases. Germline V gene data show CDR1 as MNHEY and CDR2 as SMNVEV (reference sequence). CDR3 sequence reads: CASSFLQGMNTEAFF. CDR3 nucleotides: TGTGCCAGCAGTTTCTTACAGGGTATGAACACTGAAGCTTTCTTT.

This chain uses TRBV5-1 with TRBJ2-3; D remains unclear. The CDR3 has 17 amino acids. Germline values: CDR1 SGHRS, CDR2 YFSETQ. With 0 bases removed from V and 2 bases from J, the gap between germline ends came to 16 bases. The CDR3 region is CASSLGGRLNPTDTQYF. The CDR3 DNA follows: TGCGCCAGCAGCTTGGGGGGTAGGCTAAACCCCACAGATACGCAGTATTTT.

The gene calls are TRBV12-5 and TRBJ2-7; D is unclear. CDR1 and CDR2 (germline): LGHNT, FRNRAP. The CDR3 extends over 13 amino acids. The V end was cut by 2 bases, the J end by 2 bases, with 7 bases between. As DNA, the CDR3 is TGTGCTAGTGGTTTGACGTCTACCTACGAGCAGTACTTC. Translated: CASGLTSTYEQYF.

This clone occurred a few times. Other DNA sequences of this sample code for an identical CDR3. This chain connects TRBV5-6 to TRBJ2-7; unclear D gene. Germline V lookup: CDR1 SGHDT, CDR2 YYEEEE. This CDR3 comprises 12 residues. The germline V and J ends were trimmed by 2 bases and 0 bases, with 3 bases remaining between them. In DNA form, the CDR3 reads TGTGCCAGCAGCTTCAGCTCCTACGAGCAGTACTTC. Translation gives CASSFSSYEQYF.

CDR3 bases: TGTGCCAGCAGTTATGAGAGCACTGAAGCTTTCTTT. This codes for CASSYESTEAFF. The V call is TRBV7-9, the J call TRBJ1-1; D gene ambiguous. CDR1 and CDR2 from the germline V gene are SEHNR and FQNEAQ (reference sequence). Deletions cut 6 bases from V and 4 bases from J, with 9 bases between. The CDR3 loop spans 12 amino acids.

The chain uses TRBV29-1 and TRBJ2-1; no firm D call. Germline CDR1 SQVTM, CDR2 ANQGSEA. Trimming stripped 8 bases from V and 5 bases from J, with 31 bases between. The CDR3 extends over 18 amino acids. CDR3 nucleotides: TGCAGCACTTCTCCAAGGGTAACTGGCCAGGCGGCAGACAATGAGCAGTTCTTC. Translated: CSTSPRVTGQAADNEQFF.

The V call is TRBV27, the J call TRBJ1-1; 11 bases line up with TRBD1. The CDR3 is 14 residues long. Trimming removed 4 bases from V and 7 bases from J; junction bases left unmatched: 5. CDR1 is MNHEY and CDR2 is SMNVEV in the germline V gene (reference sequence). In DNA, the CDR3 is TGTGCCAGCAGTTACGGGACAGGGGGGCGTGAAGCTTTCTTT. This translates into CASSYGTGGREAFF.

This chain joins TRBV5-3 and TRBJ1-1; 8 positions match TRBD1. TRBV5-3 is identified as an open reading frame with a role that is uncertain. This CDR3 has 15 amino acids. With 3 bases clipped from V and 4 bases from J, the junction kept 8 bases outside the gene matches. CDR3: CARSSNRQGSTEAFF. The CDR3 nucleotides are TGTGCCAGAAGCTCAAACCGACAGGGGAGCACTGAAGCTTTCTTT.

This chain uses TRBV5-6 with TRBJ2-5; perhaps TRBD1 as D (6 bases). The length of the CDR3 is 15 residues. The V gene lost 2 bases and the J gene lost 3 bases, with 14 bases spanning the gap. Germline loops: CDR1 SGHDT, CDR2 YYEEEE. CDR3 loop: CASSLTGLVEETQYF. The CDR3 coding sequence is TGTGCCAGCAGCTTAACAGGGTTAGTGGAAGAGACCCAGTACTTC. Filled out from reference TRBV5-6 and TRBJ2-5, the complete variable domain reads DAGVTQSPTHLIKTRGQQVTLRCSPKSGHDTVSWYQQALGQGPQFIFQYYEEEERQRGNFPDRFSGHQFPNYSSELNVNALLLGDSALYLCASSLTGLVEETQYFGPGTRLLVL.

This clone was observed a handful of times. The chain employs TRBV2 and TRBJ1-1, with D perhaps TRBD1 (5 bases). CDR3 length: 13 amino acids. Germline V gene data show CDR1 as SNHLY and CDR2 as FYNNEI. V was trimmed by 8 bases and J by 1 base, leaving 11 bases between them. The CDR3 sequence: CASCRGKNTEAFF. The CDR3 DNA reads TGTGCCAGCTGCCGGGGGAAGAACACTGAAGCTTTCTTT.

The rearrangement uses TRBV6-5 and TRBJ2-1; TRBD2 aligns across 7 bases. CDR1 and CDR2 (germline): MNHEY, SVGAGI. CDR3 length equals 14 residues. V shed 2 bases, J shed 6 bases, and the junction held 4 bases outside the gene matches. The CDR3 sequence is CASSYESSGNEQFF. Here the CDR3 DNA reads TGTGCCAGCAGTTACGAGTCTAGCGGCAATGAGCAGTTCTTC.

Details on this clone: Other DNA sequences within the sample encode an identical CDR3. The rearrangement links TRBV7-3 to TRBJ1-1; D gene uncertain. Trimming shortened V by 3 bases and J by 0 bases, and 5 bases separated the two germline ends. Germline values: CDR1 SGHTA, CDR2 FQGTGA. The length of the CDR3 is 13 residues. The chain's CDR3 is CASSLGMNTEAFF. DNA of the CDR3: TGTGCCAGCAGCTTGGGGATGAACACTGAAGCTTTCTTT.

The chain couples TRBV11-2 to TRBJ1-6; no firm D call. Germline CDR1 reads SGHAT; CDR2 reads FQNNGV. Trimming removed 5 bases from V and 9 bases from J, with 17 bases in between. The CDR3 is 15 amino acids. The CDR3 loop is CASSQFEGNGSPLHF. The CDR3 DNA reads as TGTGCCAGCAGCCAATTTGAGGGTAATGGTTCACCCCTCCACTTT. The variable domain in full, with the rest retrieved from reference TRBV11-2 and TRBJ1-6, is EAGVAQSPRYKIIEKRQSVAFWCNPISGHATLYWYQQILGQGPKLLIQFQNNGVVDDSQLPKDRFSAERLKGVDSTLKIQPAKLEDSAVYLCASSQFEGNGSPLHFGNGTRLTVT.

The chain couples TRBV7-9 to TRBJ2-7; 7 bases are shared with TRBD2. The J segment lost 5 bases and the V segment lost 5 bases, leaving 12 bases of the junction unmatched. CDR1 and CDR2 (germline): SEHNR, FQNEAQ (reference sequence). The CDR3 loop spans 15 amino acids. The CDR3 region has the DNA TGTGCCAGCAGCGTAACAAAAGCGGGAAGGGACGAGCAGTACTTC. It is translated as CASSVTKAGRDEQYF.

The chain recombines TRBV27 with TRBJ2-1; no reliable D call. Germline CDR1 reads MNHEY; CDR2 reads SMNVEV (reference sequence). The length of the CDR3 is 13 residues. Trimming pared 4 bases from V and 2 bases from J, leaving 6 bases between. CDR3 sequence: CASSSSAYNEQFF. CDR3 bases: TGTGCCAGCAGTTCCTCCGCCTACAATGAGCAGTTCTTC.

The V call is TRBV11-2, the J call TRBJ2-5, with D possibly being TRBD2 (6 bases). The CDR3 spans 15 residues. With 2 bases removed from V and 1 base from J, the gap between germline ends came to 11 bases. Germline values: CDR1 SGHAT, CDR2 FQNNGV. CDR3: CASSLRRGVQETQYF. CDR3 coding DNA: TGTGCCAGCAGCTTAAGGCGGGGCGTCCAAGAGACCCAGTACTTC.

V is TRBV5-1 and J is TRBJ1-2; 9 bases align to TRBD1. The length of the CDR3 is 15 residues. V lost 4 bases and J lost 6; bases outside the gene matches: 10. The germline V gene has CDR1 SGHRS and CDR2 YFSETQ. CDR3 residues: CASSGILQGANGYTF. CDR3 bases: TGCGCCAGCAGCGGAATACTACAGGGGGCAAATGGCTACACCTTC.

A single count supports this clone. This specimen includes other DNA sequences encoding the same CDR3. The CDR3 bases are TGTGCCAGCAGCGTAACTAGCGGGGGATACGAGCAGTACTTC. Protein sequence: CASSVTSGGYEQYF. The V and J genes are TRBV9 and TRBJ2-7; TRBD2 aligns across 11 bases. In germline, CDR1 is SGDLS, CDR2 YYNGEE. V lost 1 base, J lost 4 bases, and 1 base stayed unmatched. The CDR3 spans 14 residues.

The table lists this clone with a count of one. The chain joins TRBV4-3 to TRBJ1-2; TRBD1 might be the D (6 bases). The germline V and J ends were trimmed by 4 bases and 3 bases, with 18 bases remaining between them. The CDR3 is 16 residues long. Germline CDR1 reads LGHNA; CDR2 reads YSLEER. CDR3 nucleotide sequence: TGCGCCAGCAGCCTCGCCTTCGGGGGGCGCGACTATGGCTACACCTTC. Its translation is CASSLAFGGRDYGYTF.